A single sample is the source of the 20 T cell receptor beta chains below, sequenced in a study of blood T cell repertoires in COVID-19. The method was immunoSEQ multiplex PCR; TCRdb's version includes in-frame clones alone and lacks a portion of them. The sample includes some 12,000 clones, about 93% seen only once; the top ten take more than 25%. The source material was peripheral blood. All receptors derive from a woman aged 65 to 85 with active COVID-19.

The rearrangement joins TRBV11-2 to TRBJ2-1, with D tentatively TRBD2 (6 bases). V lost 10 bases and J lost 4, with 11 bases in between. Germline CDR1 reads SGHAT; CDR2 reads FQNNGV. CDR3 length: 12 residues. CDR3 protein: CATRLGYNEQFF. The CDR3 region has the DNA TGTGCCACCCGACTAGGGTACAATGAGCAGTTCTTC. The whole variable domain, filled in from reference TRBV11-2 and TRBJ2-1, reads EAGVAQSPRYKIIEKRQSVAFWCNPISGHATLYWYQQILGQGPKLLIQFQNNGVVDDSQLPKDRFSAERLKGVDSTLKIQPAKLEDSAVYLCATRLGYNEQFFGPGTRLTVL.

The chain is built from TRBV2 and TRBJ2-3; weak D call: TRBD2 (6 bases). V was shortened by 7 bases and J by 4 bases, with 15 bases between the two germline ends. Per the germline V gene, CDR1 is SNHLY and CDR2 is FYNNEI. The CDR3 covers 14 residues. Written as DNA, the CDR3 is TGTGCCAGCACGGGCGGGGCAAGAGCAGATACGCAGTATTTT. Translated, it gives CASTGGARADTQYF. Full variable domain (rest looked up from reference TRBV2 and TRBJ2-3): EPEVTQTPSHQVTQMGQEVILRCVPISNHLYFYWYRQILGQKVEFLVSFYNNEISEKSEIFDDQFSVERPDGSNFTLKIRSTKLEDSAMYFCASTGGARADTQYFGPGTRLTVL.

This chain links TRBV10-2 with TRBJ2-7; no firm D call. This CDR3 is built from 13 residues. V dropped 3 bases and J dropped 1 base, with 7 bases sitting between them. In germline, CDR1 is WSHSY, CDR2 SAAADI. The CDR3 spells CASSEGGSYEQYF. The CDR3 bases are TGCGCCAGCAGTGAAGGCGGTTCCTACGAGCAGTACTTC.

J is TRBJ2-2 and V is TRBV4-2; D not resolved. The CDR3 loop spans 14 amino acids. V was clipped by 0 bases and J by 4 bases, with 6 bases between them. Germline CDR1 and CDR2: LGHNA and YNFKEQ. The DNA of the CDR3 is TGTGCCAGCAGCCAAGAGAGGTCCACCGGGGAGCTGTTTTTT. This translates into CASSQERSTGELFF.

The V and J genes are TRBV27 and TRBJ2-6, with 11 positions matching TRBD2. CDR3 length: 18 residues. Germline-derived CDR1 and CDR2 are MNHEY and SMNVEV (reference sequence). Germline trimming cut 5 bases from V and 0 bases from J; bases unmatched to any gene: 6. CDR3 residues: CASSPSSGGSSGANVLTF. CDR3 DNA sequence: TGTGCCAGCAGTCCGTCTAGCGGGGGGAGCTCTGGGGCCAACGTCCTGACTTTC. Looking up the rest from reference TRBV27 and TRBJ2-6 gives the full variable domain: EAQVTQNPRYLITVTGKKLTVTCSQNMNHEYMSWYRQDPGLGLRQIYYSMNVEVTDKGDVPEGYKVSRKEKRNFPLILESPSPNQTSLYFCASSPSSGGSSGANVLTFGAGSRLTVL.

V gene TRBV11-1 combines with J gene TRBJ2-5, with D perhaps TRBD2 (6 bases). From germline, CDR1 is SGHAT and CDR2 FQDESV (reference sequence). The germline V and J ends were trimmed by 3 bases and 7 bases, with 15 bases remaining between them. The CDR3 has 14 residues. In nucleotides, the CDR3 is TGTGCCAGCAGCTTTGGGACTGCTCGGGGGACCCAGTACTTC. Its translation is CASSFGTARGTQYF.

V and J are TRBV19 and TRBJ1-1; no clear D gene. The germline V gene has CDR1 LNHDA and CDR2 SQIVND (reference sequence). V lost 2 bases and J lost 1, with 5 bases in between. CDR3 size: 13 residues. CDR3 amino acids: CASSIQENTEAFF. The CDR3 DNA follows: TGTGCCAGTAGTATACAGGAGAACACTGAAGCTTTCTTT.

The chain employs TRBV5-4 and TRBJ1-2; 7 nucleotides agree with TRBD1. This CDR3 is 15 amino acids long. Trimming removed 0 bases from V and 3 bases from J; junction bases left unmatched: 5. The germline gives CDR1 SGHNT, CDR2 YYREEE (reference sequence). CDR3 loop: CASSLVLRGDYGYTF. The CDR3 DNA reads TGTGCCAGCAGCTTGGTTCTCAGGGGGGACTATGGCTACACCTTC.

The CDR3 sequence: CASSLAVGAPYEQYF. The CDR3 bases are TGCGCCAGCAGCTTGGCCGTGGGGGCCCCCTACGAGCAGTACTTC. The chain is built from TRBV5-1 and TRBJ2-7, with D maybe TRBD1 (6 bases). Between the trimmed V and J ends, which lost 0 bases and 2 bases, there was a span of 12 bases. CDR1 and CDR2 (germline): SGHRS, YFSETQ. The CDR3 is 15 amino acids.

The chain has TRBV5-8 and TRBJ2-2, with D hard to call. CDR3 length equals 13 residues. Germline CDR1 is SGHTS and CDR2 is YDEGEE. V was pared by 7 bases and J by 6 bases, with 13 bases between. Here the CDR3 reads CASARVGPGELFF. DNA of the CDR3: TGTGCCAGCGCACGGGTGGGTCCCGGGGAGCTGTTTTTT.

This chain uses TRBV5-4 with TRBJ2-3, with 7 bases that match TRBD2. The CDR3 is made up of 16 amino acids. The germline gives CDR1 SGHNT, CDR2 YYREEE (reference sequence). Losses at the gene ends were 3 bases for V and 1 base for J; bases not matched to a gene: 8. The chain's CDR3 is CASSSGRGGGTDTQYF. Written as DNA, the CDR3 is TGTGCCAGCAGCTCCGGAAGGGGAGGGGGCACAGATACGCAGTATTTT.

The chain has TRBV6-2 or TRBV6-3 and TRBJ1-2; 9 bases line up with TRBD1. Germline CDR1 MNHEY, CDR2 SVGEGT. The junction had 5 bases not matched to a gene; V was cut back by 5 bases and J by 4 bases. The CDR3 spans 14 residues. The CDR3 reads CASSLTGGSYGYTF. The CDR3 DNA sequence: TGTGCCAGCAGTCTGACAGGGGGGAGCTATGGCTACACCTTC.

This sequence joins TRBV19 and TRBJ1-1; TRBD1 agrees at 8 bases. CDR1 LNHDA and CDR2 SQIVND come from the germline V gene (reference sequence). The CDR3 has 15 amino acids. The J segment lost 0 bases and the V segment lost 6 bases, leaving 6 bases of the junction unmatched. CDR3 in amino acids: CASSQGQVMNTEAFF. DNA for the CDR3: TGTGCCAGTAGCCAGGGACAGGTCATGAACACTGAAGCTTTCTTT.

The CDR3: CASSYPDRVYEQYF. CDR3 DNA sequence: TGTGCCAGCAGTTACCCGGACAGGGTCTACGAGCAGTACTTC. The rearrangement uses TRBV6-5 and TRBJ2-7; 8 positions match TRBD1. CDR1 MNHEY and CDR2 SVGAGI come from the germline V gene. This CDR3 is 14 amino acids long. The V segment lost 2 bases and the J segment 3 bases; nucleotides outside the gene matches: 3.

The V gene is TRBV12-2, the J gene TRBJ1-4. TRBV12-2 is a recognized pseudogene. CDR3 length: 15 residues. Here the CDR3 DNA reads TGTGCAAGTCGCTTACCTTGGGATCGGGAGGAAAAACTGTTTTTT. It encodes CASRLPWDREEKLFF.

V gene TRBV10-3 combines with J gene TRBJ2-5; 9 bases fit TRBD1. The V gene end was trimmed by 6 bases and the J gene end by 5 bases; junction bases not matched to a gene: 7. The CDR3 has 14 residues. Germline V gene sequence: CDR1 ENHRY, CDR2 SYGVKD. This CDR3 is CAISETGGDETQYF. The CDR3 DNA is TGTGCCATCAGCGAAACAGGGGGCGACGAGACCCAGTACTTC.

This sequence joins TRBV27 and TRBJ2-3, with D perhaps matching TRBD2 (6 bases). The V gene lost 2 bases and the J gene lost 2 bases, with 17 bases spanning the gap. Germline V lookup: CDR1 MNHEY, CDR2 SMNVEV (reference sequence). The CDR3 spans 17 residues. CDR3 protein: CASSLLSWASDTDTQYF. The DNA of the CDR3 is TGTGCCAGCAGTTTACTGAGCTGGGCTAGCGACACAGATACGCAGTATTTT.

The sample holds one count of this clone. The chain combines TRBV5-6 with TRBJ2-1; D gene unclear. The CDR3 consists of 14 residues. Trimming stripped 3 bases from V and 5 bases from J, with 12 bases between. The V gene's germline CDR1 is SGHDT and CDR2 YYEEEE. DNA for the CDR3: TGTGCCAGCAGCTCCGGGTCTTTCCACAATGAGCAGTTCTTC. Translation gives CASSSGSFHNEQFF.

Only one count was recorded for this clone. This rearrangement joins TRBV6-5 to TRBJ2-3; TRBD1 aligns across 10 bases. Looked up from germline, CDR1 is MNHEY and CDR2 is SVGAGI. The CDR3 has 16 amino acids. V lost 4 bases and J lost 6; bases outside the gene matches: 10. This CDR3 is CASSSSGQGRPDTQYF. The CDR3 DNA reads as TGTGCCAGCAGTTCGTCGGGACAGGGGAGGCCCGATACGCAGTATTTT.

There are a few counts of this clone. This chain joins TRBV28 and TRBJ1-5; D may be TRBD1 (5 bases). The V gene lost 4 bases and the J gene lost 3 bases, with 13 bases spanning the gap. The V gene's germline CDR1 is MDHEN and CDR2 SYDVKM. The length of the CDR3 is 15 residues. The DNA of the CDR3 is TGTGCCAGCAGTTCCCGCAGGGCCTACAATCAGCCCCAGCATTTT. Translation: CASSSRRAYNQPQHF.